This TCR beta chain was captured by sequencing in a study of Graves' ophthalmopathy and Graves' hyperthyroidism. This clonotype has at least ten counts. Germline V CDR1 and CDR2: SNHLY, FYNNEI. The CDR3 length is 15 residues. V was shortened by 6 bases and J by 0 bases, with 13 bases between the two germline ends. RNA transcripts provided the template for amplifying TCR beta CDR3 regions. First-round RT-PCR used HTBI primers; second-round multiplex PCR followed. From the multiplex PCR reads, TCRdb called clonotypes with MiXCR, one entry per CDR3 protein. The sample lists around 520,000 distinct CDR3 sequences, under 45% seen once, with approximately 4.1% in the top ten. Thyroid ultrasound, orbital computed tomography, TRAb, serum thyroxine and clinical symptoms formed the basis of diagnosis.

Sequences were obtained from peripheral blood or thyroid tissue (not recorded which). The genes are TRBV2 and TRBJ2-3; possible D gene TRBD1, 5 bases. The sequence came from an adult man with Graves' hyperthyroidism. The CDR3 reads CASSPAGFSTDTQYF. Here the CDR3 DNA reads TGTGCCAGCAGCCCCGCAGGGTTTAGCACAGATACGCAGTATTTT.